The 2 T cell receptor beta chains below come from one sample, sequenced in a study of T cell repertoires in cytomegalovirus infection. Each CDR3 protein gets one entry after TCRdb re-called the reads with MiXCR. Of nearly 650,000 distinct CDR3 sequences in the sample, 20% to 25% are singletons; the top ten hold roughly 8%. Material for sequencing was CD8+ T cells from PBMCs. The receptors were sampled from a human donor in good health (CMV status not recorded). Some clones in this sample may be carry-over from other donors' samples.

V usage is TRBV7-9 and J usage is TRBJ2-1, with 10 bases fitting TRBD1. Per germline, CDR1 SEHNR and CDR2 FQNEAQ (reference sequence). V gave up 5 bases and J gave up 4 bases; unmatched junction bases: 5. CDR3 length: 15 residues. The CDR3 region is CASSPRTGGYNEQFF. The CDR3 DNA follows: TGTGCCAGCAGCCCTCGGACAGGGGGATACAATGAGCAGTTCTTC. The full variable domain, completed using reference TRBV7-9 and TRBJ2-1, is DTGVSQNPRHKITKRGQNVTFRCDPISEHNRLYWYRQTLGQGPEFLTYFQNEAQLEKSRLLSDRFSAERPKGSFSTLEIQRTEQGDSAMYLCASSPRTGGYNEQFFGPGTRLTVL.

The rearrangement links TRBV20-1 to TRBJ2-5; 9 bases are shared with TRBD2. From germline, CDR1 is DFQATT and CDR2 SNEGSKA (reference sequence). With V trimmed by 3 bases and J by 3 bases, 5 bases remained unmatched. The CDR3 covers 14 residues. DNA of the CDR3: TGCAGTGCTAGGGGACTAGCTGATGAAGAGACCCAGTACTTC. Translating it yields CSARGLADEETQYF.